These T cell receptor beta chains were read from a single sample in a study of T-cell memory formation after mild COVID-19. TCRdb re-analysed the 5' RACE reads in MiXCR, keeping a single row per CDR3 protein. In the table there are 190,000 or so distinct CDR3 sequences, over 9.5% of which are singletons. The sequenced material came from PBMCs or a T cell subset sorted from them (not recorded which). All receptors come from a man aged 18-30 years who had mild COVID-19 (a few samples of this study predate the infection). Cell type and time point are not known. Both conserved end residues are part of each CDR3. The D gene is left open where the match is weak. Clone size is stated in some rows and not others, as once, few, many or a class when expanded.

abundance: few; d_gene: TRBD1; v_gene: TRBV7-9; j_gene: TRBJ2-7; CDR3aa: CASSHTGDSYEQYF; CDR3nt: TGTGCCAGCAGCCATACAGGGGACTCCTACGAGCAGTACTTC
abundance: NA; d_gene: NA; v_gene: TRBV7-2; j_gene: TRBJ2-2; CDR3aa: CASSFMGLNTGELFF; CDR3nt: TGTGCCAGCAGCTTTATGGGTTTAAACACCGGGGAGCTGTTTTTT
abundance: NA; d_gene: NA; v_gene: TRBV3-1; j_gene: TRBJ2-7; CDR3aa: CASSQGPGGYEQYF; CDR3nt: TGTGCCAGCAGCCAAGGACCAGGCGGGTACGAGCAGTACTTC
abundance: NA; d_gene: TRBD2; v_gene: TRBV5-1; j_gene: TRBJ2-3; CDR3aa: CASSPGLGSTDTQYF; CDR3nt: TGCGCCAGCAGCCCGGGACTAGGGAGTACAGATACGCAGTATTTT
abundance: few; d_gene: NA; v_gene: TRBV4-1; j_gene: TRBJ1-4; CDR3aa: CASSRMTQGPSKLFF; CDR3nt: TGCGCCAGCAGCCGGATGACGCAGGGCCCCTCAAAACTGTTTTTT
abundance: NA; d_gene: TRBD2; v_gene: TRBV7-9; j_gene: TRBJ2-3; CDR3aa: CASSPGTLGLAVSDTQYF; CDR3nt: TGTGCCAGCAGCCCGGGGACGTTAGGGCTAGCGGTCTCAGATACGCAGTATTTT
abundance: NA; d_gene: NA; v_gene: TRBV5-1; j_gene: TRBJ1-1; CDR3aa: CASSVQVNTEAFF; CDR3nt: TGCGCCAGCAGCGTCCAGGTGAACACTGAAGCTTTCTTT
abundance: many; d_gene: NA; v_gene: TRBV7-9; j_gene: TRBJ2-2; CDR3aa: CASSYGTPGELFF; CDR3nt: TGTGCCAGCAGCTACGGGACTCCCGGGGAGCTGTTTTTT
abundance: NA; d_gene: NA; v_gene: TRBV23-1; j_gene: TRBJ2-7; CDR3aa: CASSQSEGIKIYEQYF; CDR3nt: TGCGCCAGCAGTCAATCGGAAGGTATTAAAATCTACGAGCAGTACTTC
abundance: NA; d_gene: NA; v_gene: TRBV12-3/TRBV12-4; j_gene: TRBJ1-2; CDR3aa: CASTEGLNYGYTF; CDR3nt: TGTGCCAGCACCGAGGGTCTGAACTATGGCTACACCTTC
abundance: few; d_gene: NA; v_gene: TRBV4-1; j_gene: TRBJ2-7; CDR3aa: CASSPEGGREQYF; CDR3nt: TGCGCCAGCAGCCCCGAGGGGGGTCGCGAGCAGTACTTC
abundance: NA; d_gene: NA; v_gene: TRBV20-1; j_gene: TRBJ1-5; CDR3aa: CSARATSNQPQHF; CDR3nt: TGCAGTGCTAGAGCGACAAGCAATCAGCCCCAGCATTTT
abundance: NA; d_gene: NA; v_gene: TRBV28; j_gene: TRBJ1-5; CDR3aa: CASRSPVRALNQPQHF; CDR3nt: TGTGCCAGCAGGTCCCCGGTTCGGGCCTTGAATCAGCCCCAGCATTTT
abundance: NA; d_gene: TRBD1; v_gene: TRBV5-6; j_gene: TRBJ1-1; CDR3aa: CASSSPGQGNTEAFF; CDR3nt: TGTGCCAGCAGCTCGCCGGGACAGGGCAACACTGAAGCTTTCTTT
abundance: NA; d_gene: TRBD1; v_gene: TRBV7-6; j_gene: TRBJ2-1; CDR3aa: CASSLVGQGAYEQFF; CDR3nt: TGTGCCAGCAGCTTAGTAGGACAGGGGGCTTATGAGCAGTTCTTC
abundance: NA; d_gene: TRBD1; v_gene: TRBV28; j_gene: TRBJ1-5; CDR3aa: CASRPRTGKGQPQHF; CDR3nt: TGTGCCAGCAGACCACGGACAGGGAAAGGTCAGCCCCAGCATTTT
abundance: NA; d_gene: TRBD2; v_gene: TRBV29-1; j_gene: TRBJ2-1; CDR3aa: CSVEKGIAGTYNEQFF; CDR3nt: TGCAGCGTTGAAAAGGGGATAGCGGGGACCTACAATGAGCAGTTCTTC
abundance: many; d_gene: NA; v_gene: TRBV7-2; j_gene: TRBJ1-5; CDR3aa: CASSWGGQPQHF; CDR3nt: TGTGCCAGCAGCTGGGGGGGTCAGCCCCAGCATTTT
abundance: few; d_gene: NA; v_gene: TRBV7-2; j_gene: TRBJ2-2; CDR3aa: CASTTRQANTGELFF; CDR3nt: TGTGCCAGCACTACAAGACAGGCGAACACCGGGGAGCTGTTTTTT
abundance: NA; d_gene: TRBD2; v_gene: TRBV20-1; j_gene: TRBJ2-3; CDR3aa: CSGGLAGAKSTDTQYF; CDR3nt: TGCAGTGGGGGACTAGCGGGGGCCAAATCCACAGATACGCAGTATTTT
abundance: few; d_gene: TRBD2; v_gene: TRBV7-2; j_gene: TRBJ2-1; CDR3aa: CASSSPRGASGGEGGNEQFF; CDR3nt: TGTGCCAGCAGCTCCCCACGGGGGGCTAGCGGGGGGGAAGGGGGTAATGAGCAGTTCTTC
abundance: few; d_gene: NA; v_gene: TRBV11-3; j_gene: TRBJ2-5; CDR3aa: CASSPADGIVQYF; CDR3nt: TGTGCCAGCAGCCCAGCGGATGGTATTGTCCAGTACTTC
abundance: many; d_gene: NA; v_gene: TRBV7-2; j_gene: TRBJ1-1; CDR3aa: CASSLTGTANTEAFF; CDR3nt: TGTGCCAGCAGCCTTACCGGGACTGCGAACACTGAAGCTTTCTTT
abundance: few; d_gene: NA; v_gene: TRBV6-2/TRBV6-3; j_gene: TRBJ1-2; CDR3aa: CASSFLQAGSYGYTF; CDR3nt: TGTGCCAGCAGTTTCCTCCAGGCGGGCAGCTATGGCTACACCTTC
abundance: NA; d_gene: TRBD1; v_gene: TRBV12-3/TRBV12-4; j_gene: TRBJ1-1; CDR3aa: CASSLTGGGYTEAFF; CDR3nt: TGTGCCAGCAGTTTGACAGGGGGCGGGTACACTGAAGCTTTCTTT
abundance: NA; d_gene: NA; v_gene: TRBV20-1; j_gene: TRBJ2-7; CDR3aa: CSASIQYEQYF; CDR3nt: TGCAGTGCTAGCATACAATACGAGCAGTACTTC
abundance: NA; d_gene: TRBD1; v_gene: TRBV5-1; j_gene: TRBJ2-7; CDR3aa: CASSLLDRGRPYEQYF; CDR3nt: TGCGCCAGCAGCTTACTCGACAGGGGAAGACCTTACGAGCAGTACTTC
abundance: few; d_gene: NA; v_gene: TRBV27; j_gene: TRBJ2-1; CDR3aa: CASSLKPVEDEQFF; CDR3nt: TGTGCCAGCAGTTTAAAGCCCGTGGAGGATGAGCAGTTCTTC
abundance: few; d_gene: TRBD2; v_gene: TRBV5-1; j_gene: TRBJ2-7; CDR3aa: CASSLGSGGPEQYF; CDR3nt: TGCGCCAGCAGCTTGGGTAGCGGGGGGCCCGAGCAGTACTTC
abundance: NA; d_gene: TRBD2; v_gene: TRBV12-3/TRBV12-4; j_gene: TRBJ2-1; CDR3aa: CASSGGWDEQFF; CDR3nt: TGTGCCAGCTCGGGGGGGTGGGATGAGCAGTTCTTC
abundance: few; d_gene: TRBD1; v_gene: TRBV5-1; j_gene: TRBJ2-5; CDR3aa: CASSIRDRGMETQYF; CDR3nt: TGCGCCAGCAGCATCCGGGACAGGGGGATGGAGACCCAGTACTTC
abundance: many; d_gene: NA; v_gene: TRBV5-1; j_gene: TRBJ2-2; CDR3aa: CASNLGSGTGELFF; CDR3nt: TGCGCCAGCAACCTGGGCTCGGGGACCGGGGAGCTGTTTTTT
abundance: NA; d_gene: NA; v_gene: TRBV12-3/TRBV12-4; j_gene: TRBJ1-2; CDR3aa: CASSYQWNYGYTF; CDR3nt: TGTGCCAGCAGCTATCAGTGGAACTATGGCTACACCTTC
abundance: few; d_gene: NA; v_gene: TRBV12-3/TRBV12-4; j_gene: TRBJ1-3; CDR3aa: CASSPDRNGNTIYF; CDR3nt: TGTGCCAGCAGTCCCGACAGAAATGGAAACACCATATATTTT
abundance: NA; d_gene: TRBD1; v_gene: TRBV7-2; j_gene: TRBJ1-5; CDR3aa: CASSQTGVFNQPQHF; CDR3nt: TGTGCCAGCAGCCAGACAGGGGTCTTCAATCAGCCCCAGCATTTT
abundance: NA; d_gene: TRBD1; v_gene: TRBV29-1; j_gene: TRBJ1-2; CDR3aa: CSVATGFYGYTF; CDR3nt: TGCAGCGTAGCGACAGGGTTCTATGGCTACACCTTC
abundance: few; d_gene: NA; v_gene: TRBV6-5; j_gene: TRBJ1-6; CDR3aa: CASSYGTTHNSPLHF; CDR3nt: TGTGCCAGCAGTTACGGGACGACTCATAATTCACCCCTCCACTTT
abundance: NA; d_gene: TRBD1; v_gene: TRBV29-1; j_gene: TRBJ2-3; CDR3aa: CSVARQGASTDTQYF; CDR3nt: TGCAGCGTTGCTCGACAGGGGGCGAGCACAGATACGCAGTATTTT
abundance: few; d_gene: NA; v_gene: TRBV12-3/TRBV12-4; j_gene: TRBJ2-7; CDR3aa: CASSFTGTPYEQYF; CDR3nt: TGTGCCAGCAGTTTCACCGGCACTCCCTACGAGCAGTACTTC
abundance: few; d_gene: NA; v_gene: TRBV5-1; j_gene: TRBJ2-2; CDR3aa: CASGQGGPGGELFF; CDR3nt: TGCGCCAGCGGACAAGGGGGGCCGGGCGGGGAGCTGTTTTTT
abundance: few; d_gene: NA; v_gene: TRBV6-6; j_gene: TRBJ2-1; CDR3aa: CASSYNNEQFF; CDR3nt: TGTGCCAGCAGTTACAACAATGAGCAGTTCTTC
abundance: many; d_gene: TRBD1; v_gene: TRBV5-1; j_gene: TRBJ2-1; CDR3aa: CASSETGSSNEQFF; CDR3nt: TGCGCCAGCAGCGAGACAGGGTCATCGAATGAGCAGTTCTTC
abundance: NA; d_gene: TRBD1; v_gene: TRBV29-1; j_gene: TRBJ1-2; CDR3aa: CSVRTGTNYGYTF; CDR3nt: TGCAGCGTTAGGACAGGGACTAACTATGGCTACACCTTC
abundance: once; d_gene: NA; v_gene: TRBV7-9; j_gene: TRBJ2-5; CDR3aa: CASSLGQTGQETQYF; CDR3nt: TGTGCCAGCAGCTTAGGGCAAACGGGACAAGAGACCCAGTACTTC
abundance: many; d_gene: NA; v_gene: TRBV15; j_gene: TRBJ1-5; CDR3aa: CATSRGVGQPQHF; CDR3nt: TGTGCCACCAGCAGAGGAGTGGGGCAGCCCCAGCATTTT
abundance: many; d_gene: NA; v_gene: TRBV4-2; j_gene: TRBJ2-6; CDR3aa: CASSRTGANVLTF; CDR3nt: TGTGCCAGCAGTCGTACTGGGGCCAACGTCCTGACTTTC
abundance: NA; d_gene: NA; v_gene: TRBV29-1; j_gene: TRBJ2-5; CDR3aa: CSAAPGAGETQYF; CDR3nt: TGCAGCGCCGCCCCAGGTGCGGGGGAGACCCAGTACTTC
abundance: NA; d_gene: NA; v_gene: TRBV5-1; j_gene: TRBJ1-6; CDR3aa: CASKWSADNSPLHF; CDR3nt: TGCGCCAGCAAATGGAGCGCGGATAATTCACCCCTCCACTTT
abundance: many; d_gene: NA; v_gene: TRBV20-1; j_gene: TRBJ2-5; CDR3aa: CSASLVKGKETQYF; CDR3nt: TGCAGTGCTAGTCTCGTCAAGGGTAAAGAGACCCAGTACTTC
abundance: many; d_gene: NA; v_gene: TRBV9; j_gene: TRBJ2-2; CDR3aa: CASSRYTGELFF; CDR3nt: TGTGCCAGCAGCAGGTACACCGGGGAGCTGTTTTTT
abundance: NA; d_gene: TRBD1; v_gene: TRBV5-1; j_gene: TRBJ1-1; CDR3aa: CASSLGTGGRTEAFF; CDR3nt: TGCGCCAGCAGCTTGGGGACAGGGGGGCGGACTGAAGCTTTCTTT
abundance: few; d_gene: NA; v_gene: TRBV27; j_gene: TRBJ2-7; CDR3aa: CASSFPRPWLAAPDEQYF; CDR3nt: TGTGCCAGCAGTTTCCCCCGACCCTGGCTAGCCGCTCCTGACGAGCAGTACTTC
abundance: NA; d_gene: NA; v_gene: TRBV9; j_gene: TRBJ1-4; CDR3aa: CASNSGGGEKLFF; CDR3nt: TGTGCCAGCAATTCGGGGGGTGGTGAAAAACTGTTTTTT